In its sample, the clone carrying this T cell receptor (beta chain) was seen many times. Its cognate antigen is unknown. The CDR3 sequence is 14 residues long. Germline loops: CDR1 MNHNS, CDR2 SASEGT. Trimming removed 4 bases from V and 4 bases from J, with 11 bases in between. Time point specified: newly diagnosed GD, antithyroid drugs for less than 3 months. The authors made the TCR library using RNA they extracted from PBMCs. Building of the TCR beta libraries involved iRepertoire HTBI primers and Arm-PCR of CDR3 regions. From the multiplex PCR reads, TCRdb called clonotypes with MiXCR, one entry per CDR3 protein. The data show approximately 270,000 distinct CDR3 sequences, under 20% seen once. The sample belongs to a study of regulatory T cells in long-lasting Graves disease. General study findings and limits: Comparison showed that persistent patients shared more public clonotypes (over 2,500) than new patients (over 950).

These data also formed part of another study, on T cells in Graves' hyperthyroidism and ophthalmopathy. That paper states: Each patient was aged 18 to 65 and had newly diagnosed hyperthyroidism of under 2 months' duration. Diagnoses rested on clinical symptoms, serum thyroxine and TRAb, thyroid ultrasound and orbital computed tomography.

This TCR came from a woman aged 25 to 39 with Graves disease. This rearrangement joins TRBV6-1 to TRBJ2-1; D not resolved. The input for sequencing was peripheral blood mononuclear cells (PBMCs), taken at new diagnosis, from a patient treated with antithyroid drugs. CDR3 amino acids: CASSGPWVYNEQFF. The CDR3 DNA is TGTGCCAGCAGTGGCCCCTGGGTTTACAATGAGCAGTTCTTC.